Each of the 26 T cell receptor beta chains below was sequenced from the same sample in a study of T-cell memory formation after mild COVID-19. TCRdb independently ran MiXCR on the 5' RACE reads; one entry per CDR3 protein. The top ten clones hold about 39% of a sample with around 99,000 distinct CDR3 sequences, about 15% of them seen once. The sample was PBMCs or a T cell subset sorted from them (not recorded which). Source of these receptors: a man younger than 35 who had mild COVID-19 (a few samples of this study predate the infection). Cell type and time point are not known.

The rearrangement joins TRBV5-1 to TRBJ2-7, with TRBD1 identical over 7 bases. V was clipped by 4 bases and J by 1 base; unmatched bases: 8. The CDR3 loop spans 15 amino acids. Germline-derived CDR1 and CDR2 are SGHRS and YFSETQ. CDR3 DNA sequence: TGCGCCAGCAGCGCACAGGGGCTACCTTCCTACGAGCAGTACTTC. This sequence encodes CASSAQGLPSYEQYF.

The chain carries TRBV7-9 and TRBJ2-1; TRBD2 aligns across 13 bases. Germline assignment: CDR1 SEHNR and CDR2 FQNEAQ (reference sequence). With 4 bases clipped from V and 9 bases from J, the junction kept 12 bases outside the gene matches. This CDR3 contains 17 residues. As DNA, the CDR3 is TGTGCCAGCAGCTACCCAACCACTAGCGGGGGGGCCTTTGAGCAGTTCTTC. As protein: CASSYPTTSGGAFEQFF.

This clonotype has only a few counts. CDR3 sequence reads: CASSYRSYNEQFF. As DNA, the CDR3 is TGTGCCAGCAGCTACAGGTCCTACAATGAGCAGTTCTTC. The V gene is TRBV5-6, the J gene TRBJ2-1; weak D call: TRBD1 (5 bases). The CDR3 loop spans 13 amino acids. V was pared by 3 bases and J by 1 base, with 5 bases between. Germline values: CDR1 SGHDT, CDR2 YYEEEE.

This clonotype has ten or more counts. The chain is built from TRBV5-1 and TRBJ1-1, with 10 bases that match TRBD1. Germline lookup yields CDR1 SGHRS and CDR2 YFSETQ. The CDR3 is 15 residues long. The trim removed 0 bases at V and 4 bases at J, leaving 3 bases unmatched. The CDR3 region has the DNA TGCGCCAGCAGCTTGGAGAGGACAGGGGGCACTGAAGCTTTCTTT. Its protein is CASSLERTGGTEAFF.

The chain joins TRBV6-2 or TRBV6-3 to TRBJ2-7, with a weak D call TRBD2 (5 bases). The CDR3 loop spans 13 amino acids. Trimming removed 3 bases at V and 3 bases at J, with 9 bases between. CDR1 is MNHEY and CDR2 is SVGEGT in the germline V gene. CDR3 loop: CASSYTGSYEQYF. DNA of the CDR3: TGTGCCAGCAGTTATACGGGAAGCTACGAGCAGTACTTC.

This clonotype was seen a few times. The J gene is TRBJ2-1, the V gene TRBV6-2 or TRBV6-3; D possibly corresponds to TRBD2 (5 bases). Trimming left V 5 bases short and J 3 bases short, with 17 bases between. CDR1 is MNHEY, CDR2 SVGEGT, per germline. The CDR3 contains 16 residues. Here the CDR3 DNA reads TGTGCCAGCAGTCCGGCGCATACTAGACACTACAATGAGCAGTTCTTC. Its translation: CASSPAHTRHYNEQFF.

In its sample, this clonotype was seen many times. This sequence joins TRBV4-1 and TRBJ2-1; D unresolved. There are 11 residues in the CDR3. Trimming left V 1 base short and J 6 bases short, with 1 base between. CDR1 is MGHRA and CDR2 is YSYEKL in the germline V gene. The CDR3 coding sequence is TGCGCCAGCAGCCAAGGCAATGAGCAGTTCTTC. Protein: CASSQGNEQFF.

There are a few counts of this clonotype. The genes are TRBV4-1 and TRBJ1-4, with a possible D match to TRBD1 (6 bases). Trimming took 4 bases from V and 8 from J, leaving 20 bases between them. This CDR3 comprises 16 residues. Germline CDR1 reads MGHRA; CDR2 reads YSYEKL. The CDR3 sequence is CASSPLGGGGREKLFF. The DNA for the CDR3 is TGCGCCAGCAGCCCCCTAGGGGGGGGCGGACGGGAAAAACTGTTTTTT.

This clonotype came up a few times. The J gene is TRBJ2-2, the V gene TRBV5-1; perhaps TRBD1 as D (6 bases). V shed 4 bases and J shed 0 bases, with 13 bases lying between them. CDR1 SGHRS and CDR2 YFSETQ come from the germline V gene. This CDR3 contains 16 residues. CDR3 protein: CASSGPGHANTGELFF. DNA of the CDR3: TGCGCCAGCAGCGGCCCGGGACACGCGAACACCGGGGAGCTGTTTTTT.

This clonotype showed up many times. This chain links TRBV7-9 with TRBJ2-7; D is unclear. The CDR3 contains 15 residues. V dropped 1 base and J dropped 6 bases, with 16 bases sitting between them. Looked up from germline, CDR1 is SEHNR and CDR2 is FQNEAQ (reference sequence). The CDR3 reads CASSLGGSPDPEQYF. The CDR3 nucleotides read TGTGCCAGCAGCTTAGGAGGCTCCCCGGATCCCGAGCAGTACTTC.

This clonotype was detected only once. The chain combines TRBV12-2 with TRBJ1-6; TRBD1 was called by the table and not checked on the DNA. TRBV12-2 is deemed a pseudogene. CDR3 size: 15 residues. DNA of the CDR3: TGTGCAAGTCGCTTTAAGGACAGTCCTAATTCACCCCTCCACTTT. Its protein product is CASRFKDSPNSPLHF.

This chain connects TRBV19 to TRBJ1-1; D gene uncertain. Per germline, CDR1 LNHDA and CDR2 SQIVND (reference sequence). This CDR3 region has 11 residues. V lost 11 bases to trimming and J lost 0 bases, with 7 bases between them. In DNA form, the CDR3 reads TGTGCCTCCGGCATGAACACTGAAGCTTTCTTT. This sequence encodes CASGMNTEAFF.

The table lists this clonotype with a few counts. V is TRBV13 and J is TRBJ2-1; 7 bases are shared with TRBD1. Trimming removed 1 base from V and 8 bases from J; junction bases left unmatched: 11. Germline CDR1 reads PRHDT; CDR2 reads FYEKMQ (reference sequence). This CDR3 contains 16 residues. The CDR3 DNA sequence: TGTGCCAGCAGCTTAGAGTTGGGACAGAACGGGGATGAGCAGTTCTTC. Translated: CASSLELGQNGDEQFF. Full variable domain (outside the CDR3, taken from reference TRBV13 and TRBJ2-1): AAGVIQSPRHLIKEKRETATLKCYPIPRHDTVYWYQQGPGQDPQFLISFYEKMQSDKGSIPDRFSAQQFSDYHSELNMSSLELGDSALYFCASSLELGQNGDEQFFGPGTRLTVL.

This clonotype appeared a few times. The chain joins TRBV6-5 to TRBJ2-5; 8 nucleotides align to TRBD1. Germline trimming cut 6 bases from V and 5 bases from J; bases unmatched to any gene: 11. CDR3 length: 15 residues. Germline V gives CDR1 MNHEY, CDR2 SVGAGI. The CDR3 is CASSLAGGAGETQYF. CDR3 bases: TGTGCCAGCAGCCTAGCAGGGGGCGCGGGGGAGACCCAGTACTTC.

This clonotype showed up just a few times. The chain recombines TRBV6-5 with TRBJ1-4, with 7 bases lining up with TRBD1. This CDR3 comprises 16 residues. Germline loops: CDR1 MNHEY, CDR2 SVGAGI. V was pared by 8 bases and J by 4 bases, with 13 bases of the junction left unmatched. The CDR3 DNA reads as TGTGCCAGCCCTACCTCCGGGACAGAGTTTAATGAAAAACTGTTTTTT. Translated: CASPTSGTEFNEKLFF.

The genes are TRBV14 and TRBJ1-3; D not certain. The CDR3 consists of 15 residues. Germline-derived CDR1 and CDR2 are SGHDN and FVKESK. The ends were cut back, 2 bases at V and 0 bases at J, with 8 bases in the middle. This CDR3 is CASSQRVYSGNTIYF. The CDR3 region has the DNA TGTGCCAGCAGCCAAAGAGTGTACTCTGGAAACACCATATATTTT. The variable domain in full, with the rest retrieved from reference TRBV14 and TRBJ1-3, is EAGVTQFPSHSVIEKGQTVTLRCDPISGHDNLYWYRRVMGKEIKFLLHFVKESKQDESGMPNNRFLAERTGGTYSTLKVQPAELEDSGVYFCASSQRVYSGNTIYFGEGSWLTVV.

This clonotype was counted a few times. This chain uses TRBV9 with TRBJ2-3; 8 positions agree with TRBD1. Trimming removed 3 bases from V and 0 bases from J; junction bases left unmatched: 3. Germline V lookup: CDR1 SGDLS, CDR2 YYNGEE. This CDR3 has 15 amino acids. DNA for the CDR3: TGTGCCAGCAGCGAGCAGGGGGCTAGCACAGATACGCAGTATTTT. Translated: CASSEQGASTDTQYF.

There are a few counts of this clonotype. The rearrangement links TRBV4-3 to TRBJ1-5; perhaps TRBD1 as D (5 bases). The ends were cut back, 0 bases at V and 7 bases at J, with 13 bases in the middle. The CDR3 contains 15 residues. Germline values: CDR1 LGHNA, CDR2 YSLEER. In DNA, the CDR3 is TGCGCCAGCAGCCAAGAAGGAGGGGACGGACAGCCCCAGCATTTT. This translates into CASSQEGGDGQPQHF.

The table lists this clonotype with a few counts. J is TRBJ1-5 and V is TRBV5-6; D unresolved. There are 16 residues in the CDR3. CDR1 SGHDT and CDR2 YYEEEE come from the germline V gene. Trimming stripped 2 bases from V and 2 bases from J, with 14 bases between. CDR3 DNA sequence: TGTGCCAGCAGCTTCTTTAACACAGTGGGCAATCAGCCCCAGCATTTT. Amino acids: CASSFFNTVGNQPQHF.

This clonotype was picked up many times. The chain recombines TRBV29-1 with TRBJ2-1, with 11 bases fitting TRBD1. This CDR3 is 13 amino acids long. Germline loops: CDR1 SQVTM, CDR2 ANQGSEA. V lost 6 bases to trimming and J lost 7 bases; unmatched junction nucleotides: 5. In DNA form, the CDR3 reads TGCAGCGTCTTTGGGACAGGGGGAAATGAGCAGTTCTTC. It yields the protein CSVFGTGGNEQFF.

This clonotype was picked up one time. This sequence joins TRBV4-3 and TRBJ2-1, with D possibly being TRBD2 (5 bases). Trimming stripped 0 bases from V and 4 bases from J, with 10 bases between. The CDR3 spans 15 residues. CDR1 and CDR2 (germline): LGHNA, YSLEER. Here the CDR3 reads CASSQEGLQYNEQFF. The CDR3 DNA follows: TGCGCCAGCAGCCAAGAAGGACTCCAGTACAATGAGCAGTTCTTC.

The gene calls are TRBV14 and TRBJ2-7; 9 nucleotides agree with TRBD2. V was pared by 4 bases and J by 2 bases, with 6 bases of the junction left unmatched. The germline V gene encodes CDR1 SGHDN and CDR2 FVKESK. The CDR3 has 15 amino acids. The CDR3 sequence is CASSPLAGPTYEQYF. The CDR3 DNA sequence: TGTGCCAGCAGCCCTCTAGCGGGGCCAACCTACGAGCAGTACTTC.

There are many counts of this clonotype. The V gene is TRBV4-3, the J gene TRBJ2-3, with D hard to call. Germline V CDR1 and CDR2: LGHNA, YSLEER. The CDR3 loop spans 15 amino acids. V lost 0 bases to trimming and J lost 4 bases, with 11 bases between them. CDR3 protein: CASSQEERTADTQYF. The CDR3 DNA reads as TGCGCCAGCAGCCAAGAGGAAAGGACCGCAGATACGCAGTATTTT.

The V call is TRBV5-1, the J call TRBJ2-2; 10 bases are shared with TRBD1. Trimming at V came to 2 bases and at J to 4 bases, leaving 8 bases not matched to a gene. Germline loops: CDR1 SGHRS, CDR2 YFSETQ. The CDR3 has 17 residues. In nucleotides, the CDR3 is TGCGCCAGCAGCTTAATGGGACAGGGGCGATTCACCGGGGAGCTGTTTTTT. This codes for CASSLMGQGRFTGELFF.

This clonotype was recorded a few times. DNA of the CDR3: TGCGCCAGCTGCAAAGTGGGGTCGGGAAACCCTGAAGCTTTCTTT. Its translation: CASCKVGSGNPEAFF. The chain uses TRBV4-1 and TRBJ1-1; D not certain. Germline V gene lookup returns CDR1 MGHRA and CDR2 YSYEKL. CDR3 length equals 15 residues. Trimming shortened V by 8 bases and J by 6 bases, and 22 bases separated the two germline ends.

The J gene is TRBJ1-2, the V gene TRBV7-9; D remains unclear. V was pared by 2 bases and J by 6 bases, with 4 bases between. There are 11 residues in the CDR3. The germline V gene encodes CDR1 SEHNR and CDR2 FQNEAQ (reference sequence). In nucleotides, the CDR3 is TGTGCCAGCAGCTTATTAGATGGCTACACCTTC. Its translation is CASSLLDGYTF.